This T cell receptor beta chain was documented in a study of tissue T cells after allogeneic stem cell transplantation. Study-level findings and limits: Blood and spleen captured only part of the tissue TCR repertoire. TCR repertoires tracked anatomic similarity, regardless of disease or transplant status. Across patients, clones rarely overlapped, yet motif clusters were shared tissue-specifically. Sampling depth was limited, and the cohort was small and clinically varied.

Assay used: immunoSEQ multiplex PCR; TCRdb lists only in-frame clones, some missing. Among roughly 21,000 clones listed, around 63% were seen once. This clone was observed a few times. Its antigen is unidentified. Gene names denote mouse genes. The TCR originated in a female BALB/c mouse in good health. MHC haplotype: H2-d. Sequenced material: blood.

CDR3 DNA (partial): TGTGCCAGCAGCCCAGACAGTTATGAACAGTAC. Its translation is CASSPDSYEQY. The whole CDR3 reads CASSPDSYEQYF. The chain has TRBV19 and TRBJ2-7; tentative D call: TRBD1 (5 bases). From the germline J gene comes the end of the CDR3, since the read stops 1 residue before it. V was cut by 5 bases and J by 4 bases, with 10 bases left in between. The germline CDR1 and CDR2 sequences are FNHDT and SITEND (reference sequence). CDR3 size: 12 residues.